This T cell receptor (beta chain) stems from a study of T cells in Graves' hyperthyroidism and ophthalmopathy. Whole-study findings and limits: Stable hyperthyroidism and ophthalmopathy were separated using 13 V-J signatures.

This CDR3 comprises 15 residues. V was shortened by 3 bases and J by 6 bases, with 15 bases between the two germline ends. When ophthalmopathy did not progress within 18 months, Graves' hyperthyroidism was considered stable. Aged 18 to 65, the patients had hyperthyroidism that was newly diagnosed and had lasted under 2 months. Uncontrolled infection, other autoimmune disease, pregnancy and lactation each barred patients from inclusion. There are many counts of this clonotype. The antigen remains undetermined. Amplification yielded TCR beta CDR3 regions, with RNA transcripts as the source. The HTBI primer set drove a first-round RT-PCR of the TCR CDR3. Each CDR3 protein gets one entry after TCRdb re-called the multiplex PCR reads with MiXCR. The sample has roughly 510,000 distinct CDR3 sequences; under 25% are singletons.

This chain connects TRBV12-3 or TRBV12-4 to TRBJ1-5; maybe TRBD1 (6 bases). The specimen was blood. The sequence was collected from a man aged 18-30 years with Graves' hyperthyroidism. CDR3 protein: CASSFDVGASQPQHF. The CDR3 region has the DNA TGTGCCAGCAGTTTTGATGTGGGGGCGAGTCAGCCCCAGCATTTT.